One and the same sample provided the 5 T cell receptor beta chains below, sequenced in a study of CD8 T cells in Susac syndrome. Reverse transcription of about 0.5 to 1 ug RNA was performed with random hexamers. Using its own MiXCR run on the immunoSEQ multiplex PCR reads, TCRdb lists one record per CDR3 protein. The table lists about 200,000 distinct CDR3 sequences, about 91% of them singletons. The sequencing sample was made of CD4+ T cells from PBMCs. Receptor source: a human donor with Susac syndrome.

The count of this clonotype is one. The CDR3 DNA follows: TGTGCCAGTAGTGTTAGATCGAGAAGACGCCATGGCTACACCTTC. Its protein is CASSVRSRRRHGYTF. The chain uses TRBV19 and TRBJ1-2; D ambiguous. CDR3 length: 15 residues. Germline V gene data show CDR1 as LNHDA and CDR2 as SQIVND (reference sequence). V lost 5 bases to trimming and J lost 6 bases, with 19 bases between them.

The rearrangement uses TRBV20-1 and TRBJ2-7; no definite D call. Trimming removed 3 bases from V and 2 bases from J, with 14 bases in between. From germline, CDR1 is DFQATT and CDR2 SNEGSKA (reference sequence). CDR3 length: 14 amino acids. This chain's CDR3 is CSASLTITAYEQYF. CDR3 sequence (DNA): TGCAGTGCTAGTCTTACTATTACAGCCTACGAGCAGTACTTC.

The chain recombines TRBV2 with TRBJ1-2, with D maybe TRBD1 (5 bases). Trimming left V 6 bases short and J 4 bases short, with 9 bases between. The CDR3 sequence is 12 residues long. Germline CDR1 SNHLY, CDR2 FYNNEI. The CDR3 coding sequence is TGTGCCAGCAGCGGGACGCCCTATGGCTACACCTTC. It codes for CASSGTPYGYTF.

The J gene is TRBJ1-3, the V gene TRBV14; D gene unclear. Germline V lookup: CDR1 SGHDN, CDR2 FVKESK. Trimming removed 2 bases from V and 6 bases from J, with 5 bases in between. The CDR3 consists of 12 residues. The CDR3 is CASSQSKNTIYF. The CDR3 region has the DNA TGTGCCAGCAGCCAATCTAAAAACACCATATATTTT.

The V and J genes are TRBV4-1 and TRBJ2-7, with 9 bases aligning to TRBD2. With 6 bases clipped from V and 0 bases from J, the junction kept 9 bases outside the gene matches. The CDR3 contains 16 residues. The germline CDR1 and CDR2 sequences are MGHRA and YSYEKL. CDR3 bases: TGCGCCAGCAGTCCGACTACTAGCGGGTACTCCTACGAGCAGTACTTC. This codes for CASSPTTSGYSYEQYF.